The entry below describes one T cell receptor (beta chain). Its antigen is unknown. The record has no base qualities; no much larger clone is one base away. The sample is drawn from a study of T cell responses to AZD1222 COVID-19 vaccine (dated by TCRdb to the early 2020s). In terms of the full investigation: TCR sequencing was performed for some 250 trial participants, of whom roughly 200 were given two doses of AZD1222 and 26 were given two doses of MenACWY control vaccine. Enrollment into the trials was organized by age into subgroups of 18-55, 56-69 and 70-plus years, and those subgroups contained approximately 150, 30 and 60 TCR-sequenced participants, respectively. The full study reports these points: Conclusions about previously exposed vaccinees are limited, since just six AZD1222 recipients were seropositive for SARS-CoV-2 at baseline. CD4 TCRs associated with the vaccine covered the entire spike protein, and the dominant responses were in regions 160-218 and 743-854. Participants were mostly white British and included more females than males, and it was suggested by the authors that clonal diversity may have been underestimated. In the small 56-69-year group, the increase in depth fell short of significance, most likely because of low power. Reportedly, almost half of the unique spike-specific TCRs recognized epitopes lying outside the regions that are mutated in the B.1.351 and B.1.1.7 variants. Because no day 14 peak-response samples were available, the repertoires could be characterized only after the peak T cell response. After two AZD1222 doses, both the breadth and the depth of spike-specific TCRs were significantly higher than at day 0 and than in MenACWY recipients.

The time point label here, explained by the study, means: about 28 days (+/-7) after the second vaccine dose. Because spike-specific TCR depth and breadth did not differ between the two schedules, AZD1222 recipients who got a second dose at roughly 4 weeks were pooled with those who got a second dose at roughly 12 weeks. Vaccinee samples came from UK trials COV001 and COV002, including a single-blind randomized controlled phase 2/3 trial of AZD1222 (ChAdOx1 nCoV-19) in healthy adults. Trial participant PBMC samples were collected at day 0 and day 28 after the second dose for TCRbeta chain sequencing. The CDR3 regions of human TCRbeta chains were analyzed by immunosequencing. For the original study's pipeline: Repertoire TCRs were checked for matches against a reference library of SARS-CoV-2-specific TCRs that had been generated using the MIRA antigen-specificity platform. Breadth meant the fraction of unique TCRs that were SARS-CoV-2-associated, whereas depth meant the fraction of total T cells that were SARS-CoV-2-associated. Using the MIRA data, each spike-specific TCR was mapped to the spike region that the TCR reacts to and placed in a CD4 or CD8 class. Log10-transformed breadth and depth values were compared by one-way ANOVA with Sidak's multiple comparisons tests. Not all clones reach the TCRdb copy of this immuneACCESS table, which keeps in-frame sequences only. Checked studies attribute under half of the gap to unresolved V genes and leave the rest unexplained. That table gives V, J and clone size, and the DNA gave D and trimming. This sample holds around 120,000 clones; about 86% were observed only once. The ten biggest clones cover roughly 18% of the sample.

The germline ends are 12 bases apart after V is trimmed by 3 bases and J by 9 bases. From a lookup of the germline V gene, CDR1 and CDR2 are SQVTM and ANQGSEA. The CDR3 measures 12 amino acids from cysteine to phenylalanine. The kept DNA is CDR3 alone, 36 bases in frame from the first base. The source is an adult who received the AZD1222 COVID-19 vaccine. Sequences were derived from peripheral blood, sampled 28 days after the second AZD1222 dose. The sequence links TRBV29-1 to TRBJ2-1, with an unclear D gene assignment. The CDR3 loop reads CSVDADGAEQFF. The DNA sequence reads TGCAGCGTTGACGCGGATGGAGCTGAGCAGTTCTTC.